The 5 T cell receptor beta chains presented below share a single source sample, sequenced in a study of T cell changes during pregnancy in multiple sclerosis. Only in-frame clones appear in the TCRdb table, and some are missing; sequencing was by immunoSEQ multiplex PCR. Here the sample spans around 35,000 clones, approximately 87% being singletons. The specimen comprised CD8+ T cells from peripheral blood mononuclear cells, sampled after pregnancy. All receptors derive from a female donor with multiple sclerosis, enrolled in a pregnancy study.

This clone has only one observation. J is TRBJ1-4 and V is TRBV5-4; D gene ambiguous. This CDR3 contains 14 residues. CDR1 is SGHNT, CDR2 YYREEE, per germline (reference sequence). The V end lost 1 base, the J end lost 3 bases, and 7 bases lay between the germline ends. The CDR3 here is CASSLKEANEKLFF. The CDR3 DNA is TGTGCCAGCAGCTTGAAGGAGGCTAATGAAAAACTGTTTTTT.

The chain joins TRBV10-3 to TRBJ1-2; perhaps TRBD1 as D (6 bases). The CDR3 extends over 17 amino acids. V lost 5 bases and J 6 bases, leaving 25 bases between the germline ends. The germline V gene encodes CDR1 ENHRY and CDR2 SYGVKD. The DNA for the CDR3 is TGTGCCATCAGTTTCGCAGGGACACAACTCGCGGGGGATGGCTACACCTTC. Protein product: CAISFAGTQLAGDGYTF.

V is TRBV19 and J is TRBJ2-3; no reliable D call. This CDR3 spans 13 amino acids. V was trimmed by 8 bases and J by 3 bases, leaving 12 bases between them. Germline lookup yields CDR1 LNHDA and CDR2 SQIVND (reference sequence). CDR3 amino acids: CASLSPWTDTQYF. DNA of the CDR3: TGTGCCAGTCTAAGCCCATGGACAGATACGCAGTATTTT.

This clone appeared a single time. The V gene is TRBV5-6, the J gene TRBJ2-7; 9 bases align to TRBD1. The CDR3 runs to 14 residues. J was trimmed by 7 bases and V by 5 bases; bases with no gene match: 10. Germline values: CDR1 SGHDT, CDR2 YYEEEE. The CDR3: CASSSPGDRAEQYF. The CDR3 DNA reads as TGTGCCAGCAGTTCCCCAGGGGACAGGGCAGAGCAGTACTTC.

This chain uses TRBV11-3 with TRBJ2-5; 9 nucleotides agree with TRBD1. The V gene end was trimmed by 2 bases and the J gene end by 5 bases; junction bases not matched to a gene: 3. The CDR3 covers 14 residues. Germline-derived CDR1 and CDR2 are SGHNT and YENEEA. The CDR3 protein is CASSLNRGHETQYF. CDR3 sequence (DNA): TGTGCCAGCAGCTTAAACAGGGGGCATGAGACCCAGTACTTC.